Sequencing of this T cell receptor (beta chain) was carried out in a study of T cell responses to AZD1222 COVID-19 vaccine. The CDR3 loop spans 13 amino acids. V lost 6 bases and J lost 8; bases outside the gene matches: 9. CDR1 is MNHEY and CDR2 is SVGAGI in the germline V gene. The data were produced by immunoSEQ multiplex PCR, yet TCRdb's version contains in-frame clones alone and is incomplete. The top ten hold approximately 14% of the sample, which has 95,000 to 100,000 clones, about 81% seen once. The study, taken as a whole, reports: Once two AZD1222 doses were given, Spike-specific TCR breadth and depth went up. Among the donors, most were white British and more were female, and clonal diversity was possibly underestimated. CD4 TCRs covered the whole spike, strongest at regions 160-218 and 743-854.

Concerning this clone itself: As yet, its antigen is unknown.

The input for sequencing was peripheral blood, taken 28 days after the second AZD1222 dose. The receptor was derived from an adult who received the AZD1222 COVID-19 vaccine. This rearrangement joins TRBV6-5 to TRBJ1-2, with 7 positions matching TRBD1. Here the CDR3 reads CASSRGGGEGYTF. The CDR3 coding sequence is TGTGCCAGCAGCAGGGGGGGAGGGGAAGGCTACACCTTC.